A selection of T cell receptor beta chains follows, all from one sample in a study of CD8 T cells in ankylosing spondylitis. TCRdb itself ran the 5' RACE reads through MiXCR, one entry per CDR3 protein. Counted here are about 130,000 distinct CDR3 sequences, 7% to 10% occurring once; the ten biggest clones make up approximately 3.4%. The material sequenced was blood, either unsorted or a sorted T cell fraction (not recorded which). These TCRs come from a male donor with ankylosing spondylitis or in good health (not recorded which). CDR3s include the opening cysteine and the closing phenylalanine or tryptophan. Each record gives: V gene, D gene, clone size, J gene, CDR3 protein, CDR3 DNA. A D gene is named only where the DNA matches it firmly. Where a row states a size, it is once, few, many or the class of an expanded clone; other rows omit it.

V gene: TRBV3-1
D gene: TRBD1
clone size: many
J gene: TRBJ2-5
CDR3 protein: CASSQRDRSETQYF
CDR3 DNA: TGTGCCAGCAGCCAACGGGACAGGTCAGAGACCCAGTACTTC

V gene: TRBV7-2
D gene: .
clone size: many
J gene: TRBJ2-2
CDR3 protein: CASSKRQIDTGELFF
CDR3 DNA: TGTGCCAGCAGCAAAAGACAGATCGACACCGGGGAGCTGTTTTTT

V gene: TRBV29-1
D gene: TRBD1
clone size: many
J gene: TRBJ2-5
CDR3 protein: CSVVDRGQGETQYF
CDR3 DNA: TGCAGCGTTGTCGACAGGGGGCAAGGAGAGACCCAGTACTTC

V gene: TRBV7-2
D gene: .
clone size: .
J gene: TRBJ1-1
CDR3 protein: CASSMDRYTEAFF
CDR3 DNA: TGTGCCAGCAGCATGGACAGATACACTGAAGCTTTCTTT

V gene: TRBV24-1
D gene: .
clone size: many
J gene: TRBJ2-2
CDR3 protein: CATSDLTGRSTGELFF
CDR3 DNA: TGTGCCACCAGTGATTTGACAGGGAGAAGCACCGGGGAGCTGTTTTTT

V gene: TRBV6-2/TRBV6-3
D gene: TRBD1
clone size: many
J gene: TRBJ2-5
CDR3 protein: CASNLQGRETQYF
CDR3 DNA: TGTGCCAGCAACCTACAGGGGAGAGAGACCCAGTACTTC

V gene: TRBV29-1
D gene: .
clone size: many
J gene: TRBJ2-3
CDR3 protein: CSVETRDRPDTQYF
CDR3 DNA: TGCAGCGTTGAAACCCGGGACCGCCCAGATACGCAGTATTTT

V gene: TRBV5-1
D gene: .
clone size: many
J gene: TRBJ2-1
CDR3 protein: CASSVGTSTSAYNEQFF
CDR3 DNA: TGCGCCAGCAGCGTCGGGACGAGTACGTCGGCTTACAATGAGCAGTTCTTC

V gene: TRBV7-2
D gene: TRBD2
clone size: many
J gene: TRBJ2-1
CDR3 protein: CASSFLGRSGSLNEQFF
CDR3 DNA: TGTGCCAGCAGCTTCCTAGGTCGTAGCGGGAGTTTGAATGAGCAGTTCTTC

V gene: TRBV20-1
D gene: TRBD1
clone size: .
J gene: TRBJ1-5
CDR3 protein: CSAIRDRINQPQHF
CDR3 DNA: TGCAGTGCTATCCGGGACAGGATAAATCAGCCCCAGCATTTT

V gene: TRBV5-1
D gene: .
clone size: many
J gene: TRBJ2-7
CDR3 protein: CASSLARDPAYEQYF
CDR3 DNA: TGCGCCAGCAGCTTGGCTCGGGACCCCGCCTACGAGCAGTACTTC

V gene: TRBV20-1
D gene: .
clone size: .
J gene: TRBJ2-1
CDR3 protein: CSAKPGTGKKSYNEQFF
CDR3 DNA: TGCAGTGCTAAGCCCGGAACCGGGAAAAAATCCTACAATGAGCAGTTCTTC

V gene: TRBV21-1
D gene: .
clone size: many
J gene: TRBJ2-1
CDR3 protein: CARDPYNEQFF
CDR3 DNA: TGTGCCAGGGACCCCTACAATGAGCAGTTCTTC

V gene: TRBV20-1
D gene: TRBD1
clone size: many
J gene: TRBJ1-4
CDR3 protein: CSARDTDRVTTNEKLFF
CDR3 DNA: TGCAGTGCTAGAGATACGGACAGGGTGACAACTAATGAAAAACTGTTTTTT

V gene: TRBV12-3/TRBV12-4
D gene: TRBD2
clone size: .
J gene: TRBJ2-5
CDR3 protein: CASKFGAGEGETQYF
CDR3 DNA: TGTGCCAGCAAGTTTGGGGCGGGAGAAGGAGAGACCCAGTACTTC

V gene: TRBV9
D gene: TRBD2
clone size: many
J gene: TRBJ2-3
CDR3 protein: CASSVVGLAGDTQYF
CDR3 DNA: TGTGCCAGCAGCGTAGTAGGTCTAGCGGGAGATACGCAGTATTTT

V gene: TRBV3-1
D gene: .
clone size: many
J gene: TRBJ2-7
CDR3 protein: CASSQVGEQYF
CDR3 DNA: TGTGCCAGCAGCCAAGTTGGTGAGCAGTACTTC

V gene: TRBV12-3/TRBV12-4
D gene: .
clone size: many
J gene: TRBJ2-5
CDR3 protein: CASLGNWETQYF
CDR3 DNA: TGTGCCAGCCTAGGGAATTGGGAGACCCAGTACTTC

V gene: TRBV29-1
D gene: .
clone size: many
J gene: TRBJ2-5
CDR3 protein: CSVIRGFGTETQYF
CDR3 DNA: TGCAGCGTTATTCGCGGGTTCGGGACAGAGACCCAGTACTTC

V gene: TRBV3-1
D gene: TRBD2
clone size: .
J gene: TRBJ2-1
CDR3 protein: CASSQVGRTSAYNEQFF
CDR3 DNA: TGTGCCAGCAGCCAAGTCGGTAGGACTAGCGCCTACAATGAGCAGTTCTTC

V gene: TRBV7-6
D gene: .
clone size: few
J gene: TRBJ1-3
CDR3 protein: CASSSTGIRSGNTIYF
CDR3 DNA: TGTGCCAGCAGCTCCACCGGGATCCGCTCTGGAAACACCATATATTTT

V gene: TRBV20-1
D gene: TRBD1
clone size: few
J gene: TRBJ2-7
CDR3 protein: CCARDLGTGAYEQYF
CDR3 DNA: TGCTGTGCTAGAGATCTGGGGACAGGGGCCTACGAGCAGTACTTC

V gene: TRBV11-2
D gene: .
clone size: .
J gene: TRBJ2-1
CDR3 protein: CASSLGTGGLHEQFF
CDR3 DNA: TGTGCCAGCAGCTTAGGGACTGGGGGCCTGCATGAGCAGTTCTTC

V gene: TRBV12-3/TRBV12-4
D gene: .
clone size: few
J gene: TRBJ2-1
CDR3 protein: CASSSLTRGHEQFF
CDR3 DNA: TGTGCCAGCAGTTCCCTAACTAGAGGACATGAGCAGTTCTTC

V gene: TRBV29-1
D gene: TRBD2
clone size: many
J gene: TRBJ2-2
CDR3 protein: CSGSSGFTGELFF
CDR3 DNA: TGCAGCGGGAGTAGCGGGTTCACCGGGGAGCTGTTTTTT

V gene: TRBV12-3/TRBV12-4
D gene: TRBD2
clone size: many
J gene: TRBJ2-1
CDR3 protein: CASSPTASGDNEQFF
CDR3 DNA: TGTGCCAGCAGTCCTACTGCTAGCGGGGACAATGAGCAGTTCTTC

V gene: TRBV29-1
D gene: .
clone size: many
J gene: TRBJ2-1
CDR3 protein: CSVAEGTNEQFF
CDR3 DNA: TGCAGCGTTGCTGAGGGAACCAATGAGCAGTTCTTC

V gene: TRBV7-2
D gene: TRBD1
clone size: many
J gene: TRBJ2-5
CDR3 protein: CASSQGAQETQYF
CDR3 DNA: TGTGCCAGCAGCCAGGGGGCCCAAGAGACCCAGTACTTC

V gene: TRBV4-3
D gene: TRBD2
clone size: many
J gene: TRBJ2-2
CDR3 protein: CASRGPPGGMNTGELFF
CDR3 DNA: TGCGCCAGCAGAGGACCCCCGGGGGGGATGAACACCGGGGAGCTGTTTTTT

V gene: TRBV5-1
D gene: TRBD2
clone size: few
J gene: TRBJ2-3
CDR3 protein: CASSFFLAGQGTDTQYF
CDR3 DNA: TGCGCCAGCAGCTTCTTTCTAGCGGGACAAGGCACAGATACGCAGTATTTT

V gene: TRBV7-2
D gene: TRBD2
clone size: .
J gene: TRBJ2-1
CDR3 protein: CASSLLGLASNNEQFF
CDR3 DNA: TGTGCCAGCAGCTTATTGGGACTAGCGAGCAACAATGAGCAGTTCTTC

V gene: TRBV12-3/TRBV12-4
D gene: TRBD1
clone size: .
J gene: TRBJ2-7
CDR3 protein: CASSPRDRAASYEQYF
CDR3 DNA: TGTGCCAGCAGTCCTCGGGACAGGGCCGCCTCCTACGAGCAGTACTTC

V gene: TRBV11-3
D gene: .
clone size: .
J gene: TRBJ2-3
CDR3 protein: CASSSKPTGDTQYF
CDR3 DNA: TGTGCCAGCAGCTCAAAACCTACAGGGGATACGCAGTATTTT

V gene: TRBV20-1
D gene: .
clone size: few
J gene: TRBJ2-2
CDR3 protein: CSALGTSRNTGELFF
CDR3 DNA: TGCAGTGCTTTAGGGACTTCTCGGAACACCGGGGAGCTGTTTTTT

V gene: TRBV5-1
D gene: .
clone size: many
J gene: TRBJ2-7
CDR3 protein: CASSLTTISSYEQYF
CDR3 DNA: TGCGCCAGCAGCTTGACTACGATCAGCTCCTACGAGCAGTACTTC

V gene: TRBV9
D gene: TRBD2
clone size: many
J gene: TRBJ2-7
CDR3 protein: CASSSGLGEEQYF
CDR3 DNA: TGTGCCAGCAGCTCCGGACTAGGGGAAGAGCAGTACTTC

V gene: TRBV6-5
D gene: .
clone size: many
J gene: TRBJ2-7
CDR3 protein: CASSQNYEQYF
CDR3 DNA: TGTGCCAGCAGCCAAAACTACGAGCAGTACTTC

V gene: TRBV4-2
D gene: TRBD1
clone size: .
J gene: TRBJ2-7
CDR3 protein: CASSQVGQGSYEQYF
CDR3 DNA: TGTGCCAGCAGCCAAGTCGGACAGGGGAGCTACGAGCAGTACTTC

V gene: TRBV6-5
D gene: .
clone size: many
J gene: TRBJ2-1
CDR3 protein: CASSYDSSSYNEQFF
CDR3 DNA: TGTGCCAGCAGTTACGACAGCAGCTCCTACAATGAGCAGTTCTTC

V gene: TRBV18
D gene: .
clone size: many
J gene: TRBJ2-3
CDR3 protein: CASSPGAAVGTDTQYF
CDR3 DNA: TGTGCCAGCTCACCAGGGGCAGCGGTCGGCACAGATACGCAGTATTTT

V gene: TRBV3-1
D gene: TRBD2
clone size: .
J gene: TRBJ2-4
CDR3 protein: CASSQDWGGTVQYF
CDR3 DNA: TGTGCCAGCAGCCAAGACTGGGGGGGGACGGTTCAGTACTTC

V gene: TRBV7-2
D gene: TRBD2
clone size: many
J gene: TRBJ2-3
CDR3 protein: CASRPHSGRNDPDTQYF
CDR3 DNA: TGTGCCAGCAGACCCCATAGCGGGAGGAACGATCCAGATACGCAGTATTTT